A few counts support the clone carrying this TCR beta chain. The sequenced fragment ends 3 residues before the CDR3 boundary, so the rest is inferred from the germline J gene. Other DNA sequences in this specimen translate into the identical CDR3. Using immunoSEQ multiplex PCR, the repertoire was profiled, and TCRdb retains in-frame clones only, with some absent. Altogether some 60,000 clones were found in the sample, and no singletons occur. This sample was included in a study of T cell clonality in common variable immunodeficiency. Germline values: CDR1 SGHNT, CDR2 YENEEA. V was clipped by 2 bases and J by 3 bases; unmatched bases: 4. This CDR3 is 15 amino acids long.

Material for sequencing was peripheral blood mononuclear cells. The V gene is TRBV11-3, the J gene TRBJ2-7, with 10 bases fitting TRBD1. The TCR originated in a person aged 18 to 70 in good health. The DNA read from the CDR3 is TGTGCCAGCAGCTTACCGGGACAGGGGTACTACGAG. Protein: CASSLPGQGYYE. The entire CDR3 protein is CASSLPGQGYYEQYF.